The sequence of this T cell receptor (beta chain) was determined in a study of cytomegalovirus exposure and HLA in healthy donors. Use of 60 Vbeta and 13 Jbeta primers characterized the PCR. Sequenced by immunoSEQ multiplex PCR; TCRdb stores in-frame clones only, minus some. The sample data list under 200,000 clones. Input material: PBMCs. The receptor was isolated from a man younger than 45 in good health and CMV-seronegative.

The CDR3 DNA follows: TGTGCCAGCAGGCCGGGACAGGGATTCTATGGCTACACCTTC. Amino acid sequence: CASRPGQGFYGYTF. The V and J genes are TRBV6-1 and TRBJ1-2, with 9 nucleotides matching TRBD1. The length of the CDR3 is 14 residues. Germline V gives CDR1 MNHNS, CDR2 SASEGT. V gave up 6 bases and J gave up 4 bases; unmatched junction bases: 6.